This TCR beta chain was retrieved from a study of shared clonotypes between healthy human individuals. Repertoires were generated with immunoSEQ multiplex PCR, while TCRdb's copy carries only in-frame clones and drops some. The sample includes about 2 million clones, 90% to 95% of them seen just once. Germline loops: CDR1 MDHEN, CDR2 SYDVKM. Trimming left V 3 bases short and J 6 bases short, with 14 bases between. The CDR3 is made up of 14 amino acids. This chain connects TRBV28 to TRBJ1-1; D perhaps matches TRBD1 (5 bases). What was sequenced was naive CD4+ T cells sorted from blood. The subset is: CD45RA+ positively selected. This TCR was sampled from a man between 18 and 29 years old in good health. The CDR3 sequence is CASSFQGSFAEAFF. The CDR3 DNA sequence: TGTGCCAGCAGTTTCCAGGGTTCTTTTGCTGAAGCTTTCTTT.